The subject of this entry is one T cell receptor (beta chain). Its specificity is not known. These data come from a study of immune cell composition in non-small cell lung cancer. Study information: Histologic subtype was mainly adenocarcinoma or squamous cell carcinoma. Study-level results: Top 10 clone scores and clonality were higher in squamous than adenocarcinoma. Adenocarcinomas with higher top tumour-associated clone frequency had more reactive TILs.

Using immunoSEQ multiplex PCR, the repertoire was profiled, and TCRdb retains in-frame clones only, with some absent. The sample lists about 2,100 clones; roughly four fifths were seen once. This CDR3 is 16 amino acids long. V shed 2 bases and J 3 bases; nucleotides not matched to a gene: 9. From germline, CDR1 is MNHNY and CDR2 SVGAGI (reference sequence). Sequencing used lung tumor tissue. The chain combines TRBV6-6 with TRBJ2-7, with 8 bases identical to TRBD1. This clonotype was sampled from a human donor with non-small cell lung cancer. DNA for the CDR3: TGTGCCAGCAGTTACCTCCCGGGACAGGCGAACTACGAGCAGTACTTC. This sequence encodes CASSYLPGQANYEQYF.